Below are 9 T cell receptor beta chains sequenced from a single sample in a study of OX40 agonist ivuxolimab in advanced cancers. Assay used: immunoSEQ multiplex PCR; TCRdb lists only in-frame clones, some missing. The sample shows roughly 80,000 clones, around nine tenths of them seen only once. The sample was CD4+ or CD8+ T cells sorted from blood, taken in a trial of the OX40 agonist ivuxolimab. All receptors derive from an adult with an advanced solid tumor such as melanoma, head and neck, liver or kidney cancer.

To note about this clone: Other DNA sequences in the same sample also yield this CDR3. The chain joins TRBV28 to TRBJ1-2; D is ambiguous. V was cut by 4 bases and J by 1 base, with 10 bases left in between. CDR1 and CDR2 (germline): MDHEN, SYDVKM. CDR3 length equals 14 residues. CDR3 nucleotide sequence: TGTGCCAGCAGTTCATCCCCACTTAACTATGGCTACACCTTC. This gives the protein CASSSSPLNYGYTF.

The chain carries TRBV28 and TRBJ1-5; D may be TRBD1 (6 bases). Germline V lookup: CDR1 MDHEN, CDR2 SYDVKM. The CDR3 runs to 15 residues. The V end lost 6 bases, the J end lost 5 bases, and 17 bases lay between the germline ends. The CDR3 DNA reads TGTGCCAGCAGGTGGACAGAAGGATCCGATCAGCCCCAGCATTTT. Translated: CASRWTEGSDQPQHF.

The CDR3, as DNA: TGTGCCACTCGCTTGGGCGATAGCTCCTACGAGCAGTACTTC. Its translation: CATRLGDSSYEQYF. V gene TRBV7-8 combines with J gene TRBJ2-7, with no clear D. V was pared by 10 bases and J by 0 bases, with 16 bases between. This CDR3 has 14 amino acids. Germline loops: CDR1 SGHVS, CDR2 FQNEAQ.

This clone was detected a few times. The chain links TRBV4-3 to TRBJ1-2; the match to TRBD1 covers 7 bases. This CDR3 has 17 residues. V was clipped by 2 bases and J by 3 bases; unmatched bases: 12. CDR1 is LGHNA, CDR2 YSLEER, per germline. The CDR3 loop reads CASSQNRDSGPYYGYTF. The CDR3 DNA follows: TGCGCCAGCAGCCAAAACCGGGACAGTGGTCCTTACTATGGCTACACCTTC.

This chain joins TRBV30 and TRBJ1-2; TRBD1 agrees at 10 bases. From germline, CDR1 is GTSNPN and CDR2 SVGIG (reference sequence). There are 13 residues in the CDR3. V lost 8 bases, J lost 6 bases, and 9 bases stayed unmatched. The DNA for the CDR3 is TGTGCCCGATCGACAGGGGGCAAGAATGGCTACACCTTC. Translating gives CARSTGGKNGYTF.

This CDR3 is CASSETRGLNEKLFF. The CDR3 DNA follows: TGTGCCAGCAGCGAAACCAGGGGGCTGAATGAAAAACTGTTTTTT. This chain connects TRBV5-6 to TRBJ1-4; the match to TRBD1 covers 8 bases. Germline-derived CDR1 and CDR2 are SGHDT and YYEEEE. The CDR3 length is 15 residues. The V segment lost 4 bases and the J segment 5 bases; nucleotides outside the gene matches: 7.

The rearrangement links TRBV19 to TRBJ1-5; 10 bases are shared with TRBD1. Germline V CDR1 and CDR2: LNHDA, SQIVND (reference sequence). The CDR3 runs to 15 residues. V gave up 3 bases and J gave up 6 bases; unmatched junction bases: 5. The CDR3 here is CASSIGQGVGQPQHF. The CDR3 bases are TGTGCCAGTAGTATCGGACAGGGGGTGGGTCAGCCCCAGCATTTT.

The chain recombines TRBV2 with TRBJ1-2; no definite D call. Trimming left V 2 bases short and J 3 bases short, with 10 bases between. The CDR3 spans 14 residues. CDR1 and CDR2 (germline): SNHLY, FYNNEI. The CDR3 here is CASSERKEDYGYTF. The CDR3 DNA follows: TGTGCCAGCAGTGAAAGGAAAGAGGACTATGGCTACACCTTC.

This sequence joins TRBV7-2 and TRBJ2-7, with 8 bases identical to TRBD2. The CDR3 loop spans 16 amino acids. The V gene end was trimmed by 2 bases and the J gene end by 7 bases; junction bases not matched to a gene: 13. From germline, CDR1 is SGHTA and CDR2 FQGNSA. DNA of the CDR3: TGTGCCAGCAGCTTATTTGGGACTAGAGGGAGGGGAGAGCAGTACTTC. It translates to CASSLFGTRGRGEQYF.